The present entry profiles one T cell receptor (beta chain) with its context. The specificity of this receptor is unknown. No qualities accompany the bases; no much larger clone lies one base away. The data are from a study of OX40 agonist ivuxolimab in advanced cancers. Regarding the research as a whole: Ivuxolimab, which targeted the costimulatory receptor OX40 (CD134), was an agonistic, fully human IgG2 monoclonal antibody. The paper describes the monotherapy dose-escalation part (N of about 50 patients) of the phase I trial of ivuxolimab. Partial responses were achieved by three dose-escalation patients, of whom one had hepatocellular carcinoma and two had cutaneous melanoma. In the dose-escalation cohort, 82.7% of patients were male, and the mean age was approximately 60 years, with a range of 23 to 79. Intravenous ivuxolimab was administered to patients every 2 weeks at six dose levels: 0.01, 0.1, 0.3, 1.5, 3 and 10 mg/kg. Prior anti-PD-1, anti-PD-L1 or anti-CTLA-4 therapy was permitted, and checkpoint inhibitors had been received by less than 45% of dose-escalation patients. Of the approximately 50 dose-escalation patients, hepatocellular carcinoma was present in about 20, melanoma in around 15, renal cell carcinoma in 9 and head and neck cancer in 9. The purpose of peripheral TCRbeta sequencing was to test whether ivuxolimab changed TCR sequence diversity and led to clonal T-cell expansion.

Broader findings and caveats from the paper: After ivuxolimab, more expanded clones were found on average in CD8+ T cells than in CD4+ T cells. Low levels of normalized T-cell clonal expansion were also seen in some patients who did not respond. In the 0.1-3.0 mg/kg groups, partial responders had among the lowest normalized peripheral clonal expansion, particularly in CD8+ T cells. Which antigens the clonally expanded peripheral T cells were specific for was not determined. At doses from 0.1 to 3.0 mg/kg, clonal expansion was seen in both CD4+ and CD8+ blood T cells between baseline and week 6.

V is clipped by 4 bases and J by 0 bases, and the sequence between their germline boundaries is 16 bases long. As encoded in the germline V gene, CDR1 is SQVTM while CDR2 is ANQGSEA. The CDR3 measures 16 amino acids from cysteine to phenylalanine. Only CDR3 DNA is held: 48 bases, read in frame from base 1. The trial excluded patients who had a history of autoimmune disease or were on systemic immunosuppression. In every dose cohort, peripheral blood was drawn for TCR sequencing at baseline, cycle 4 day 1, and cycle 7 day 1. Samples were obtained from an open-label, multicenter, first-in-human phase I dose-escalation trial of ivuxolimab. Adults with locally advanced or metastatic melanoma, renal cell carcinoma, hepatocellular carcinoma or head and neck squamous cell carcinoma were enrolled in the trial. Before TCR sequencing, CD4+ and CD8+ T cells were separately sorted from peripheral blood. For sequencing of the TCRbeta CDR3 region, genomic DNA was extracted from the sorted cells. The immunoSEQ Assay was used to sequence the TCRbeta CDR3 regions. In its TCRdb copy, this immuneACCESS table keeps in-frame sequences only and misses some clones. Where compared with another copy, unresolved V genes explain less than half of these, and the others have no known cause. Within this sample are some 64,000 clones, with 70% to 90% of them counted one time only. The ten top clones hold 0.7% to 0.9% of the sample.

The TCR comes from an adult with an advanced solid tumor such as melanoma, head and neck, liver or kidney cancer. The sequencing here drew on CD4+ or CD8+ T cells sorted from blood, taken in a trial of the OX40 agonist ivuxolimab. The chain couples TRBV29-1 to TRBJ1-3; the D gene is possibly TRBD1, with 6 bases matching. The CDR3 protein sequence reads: CSVGGIEGHSGNTIYF. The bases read TGCAGCGTTGGCGGGATAGAGGGACACTCTGGAAACACCATATATTTT.